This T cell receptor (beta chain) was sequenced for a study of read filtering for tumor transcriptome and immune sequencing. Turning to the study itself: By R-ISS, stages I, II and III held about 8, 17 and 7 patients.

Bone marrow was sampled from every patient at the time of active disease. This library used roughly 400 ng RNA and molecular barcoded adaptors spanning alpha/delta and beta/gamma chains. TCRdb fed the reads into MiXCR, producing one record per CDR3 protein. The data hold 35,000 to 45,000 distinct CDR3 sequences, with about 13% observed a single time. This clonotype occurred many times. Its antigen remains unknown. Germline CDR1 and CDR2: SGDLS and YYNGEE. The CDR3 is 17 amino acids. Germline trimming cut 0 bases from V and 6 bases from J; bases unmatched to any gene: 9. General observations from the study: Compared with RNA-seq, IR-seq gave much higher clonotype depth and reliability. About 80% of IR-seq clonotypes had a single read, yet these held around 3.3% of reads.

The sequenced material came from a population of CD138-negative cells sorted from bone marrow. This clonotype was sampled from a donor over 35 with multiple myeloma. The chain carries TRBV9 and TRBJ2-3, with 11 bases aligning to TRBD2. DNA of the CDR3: TGTGCCAGCAGCGTAGCTGCGGCTAGCGGGAGGTCGGATACGCAGTATTTT. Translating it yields CASSVAAASGRSDTQYF.